The clone carrying this TCR beta chain was picked up many times. These data are taken from a study of spatial heterogeneity in lung cancer. Turning to the study itself: Raw sequencing reads included, on average, more than ten appearances of each unique TCR and UMI combination.

Time point meaning: sample taken at primary tumor resection. Whole RNA from tumor, nontumor lung or frozen PBMC was sequenced unsorted. Every TCR cDNA molecule carried a tag that served as a unique molecular identifier. Using its own MiXCR run on the 5' RACE reads, TCRdb lists one record per CDR3 protein. Here the sample spans over 10,000 distinct CDR3 sequences, about 15% being singletons. This receptor was identified in a male donor with early-stage non-small cell lung cancer. This material consisted of PBMCs, taken at surgery.

The CDR3 nucleotides read TGTGCCAGCAGTTTTGGGACAGGGACGATGAATCAGCCCCAGCATTTT. This encodes CASSFGTGTMNQPQHF. V and J are TRBV12-3 or TRBV12-4 and TRBJ1-5, with 9 bases identical to TRBD1. The CDR3 is 16 amino acids. The V segment lost 3 bases and the J segment 4 bases; nucleotides outside the gene matches: 7.